This T cell receptor beta chain was found in a study of blood T cell repertoires in COVID-19. In the study overall: From the United States, Italy and Spain came samples of acute and convalescent COVID-19. In each case, the material was cDNA or gDNA derived from T cells, B-cell-depleted T cells, or PBMCs.

In its sample, this clone was seen a few times. In the source study's methods: By means of reference gene primer amplification, nucleated cell counts were estimated. Method: immunoSEQ multiplex PCR; TCRdb's copy keeps in-frame clones and lacks some. From that table come the V and J calls and clone size; the DNA was used to work out D and trimming. The sample holds approximately 320,000 clones, 70% to 90% seen once. In germline, CDR1 is LGHNA, CDR2 YNFKEQ. V was clipped by 0 bases and J by 3 bases, with 5 bases between them. The CDR3 length is 13 residues. The clonotype was recovered from a human donor in a cohort sampled during active COVID-19. The chain has TRBV4-2 and TRBJ1-1; no clear D gene. Sequencing used peripheral blood. The CDR3 DNA reads as TGTGCCAGCAGCCAAGAGTCAGACACTGAAGCTTTCTTT. It is translated as CASSQESDTEAFF.